What follows is one TCR beta chain and its context. What it recognizes is unknown. This sample is drawn from a study of early T cells in non-severe SARS-CoV-2 infection. As for the study in general: Chains from this unsorted whole-blood bulk RNA could not be paired. Overall study results and limits: There was a bias toward anti-spike CD8 responses in VDJdb matching, which missed private and CD4 specificities.

Germline CDR1 KGHSH, CDR2 LQKENI. This CDR3 spans 13 amino acids. Trimming cost V 4 bases and J 0 bases, with 6 bases left between them. TCRdb ran MiXCR on the 5' RACE reads and lists one entry per CDR3 protein. The data hold about 71,000 distinct CDR3 sequences, with 14% observed a single time. This chain uses TRBV18 with TRBJ2-5; no firm D call. Here the sequenced sample was whole blood, taken at baseline. This receptor was taken from an adult who was a healthcare worker with PCR-confirmed SARS-CoV-2 infection or an uninfected control (not recorded which). CDR3 nucleotides: TGTGCCAGCTCACAGAATTACCAAGAGACCCAGTACTTC. It specifies CASSQNYQETQYF. The whole variable domain, filled in from reference TRBV18 and TRBJ2-5, reads NAGVMQNPRHLVRRRGQEARLRCSPMKGHSHVYWYRQLPEEGLKFMVYLQKENIIDESGMPKERFSAEFPKEGPSILRIQQVVRGDSAAYFCASSQNYQETQYFGPGTRLLVL.